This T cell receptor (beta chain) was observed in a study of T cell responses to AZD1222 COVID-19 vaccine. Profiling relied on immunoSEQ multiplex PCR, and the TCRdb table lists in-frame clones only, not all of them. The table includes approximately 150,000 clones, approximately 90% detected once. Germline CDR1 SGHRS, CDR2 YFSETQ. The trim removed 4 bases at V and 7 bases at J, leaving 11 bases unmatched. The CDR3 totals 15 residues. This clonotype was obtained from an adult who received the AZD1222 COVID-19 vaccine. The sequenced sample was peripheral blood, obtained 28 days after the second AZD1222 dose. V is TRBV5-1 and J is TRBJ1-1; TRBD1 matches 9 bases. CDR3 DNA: TGCGCCAGCAGCGAAAATCCCGGGACAGGGATTGAAGCTTTCTTT. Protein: CASSENPGTGIEAFF.